These 19 T cell receptor beta chains share one sample of origin, sequenced in a study of blood T cell repertoires in COVID-19. Repertoires were generated with immunoSEQ multiplex PCR, while TCRdb's copy carries only in-frame clones and drops some. Of about 250,000 clones listed, 80% to 85% are singletons. Sequenced sample: peripheral blood. These receptor sequences come from a woman aged 40-49 years who had recovered from COVID-19.

The genes are TRBV7-8 and TRBJ2-3; TRBD2 might be the D (7 bases). CDR1 and CDR2 (germline): SGHVS, FQNEAQ. V was trimmed by 11 bases and J by 4 bases, leaving 19 bases between them. CDR3 length: 14 residues. CDR3 amino acids: CASKVGGRPDTQYF. Written as DNA, the CDR3 is TGTGCCTCCAAGGTCGGGGGGCGGCCAGATACGCAGTATTTT.

Only one count was recorded for this clone. The V and J genes are TRBV6-1 and TRBJ2-5, with D unresolved. This CDR3 region has 17 residues. V was trimmed by 1 base and J by 0 bases, leaving 15 bases between them. Germline CDR1 MNHNS, CDR2 SASEGT. Here the CDR3 DNA reads TGTGCCAGCAGTGAAGACGTGACTCAGCTGTACCAAGAGACCCAGTACTTC. As protein: CASSEDVTQLYQETQYF.

This sequence joins TRBV4-1 and TRBJ1-2; the D is unclear. V lost 2 bases and J lost 8, with 15 bases in between. The length of the CDR3 is 14 residues. CDR1 and CDR2 (germline): MGHRA, YSYEKL. The CDR3 region has the DNA TGCGCCAGCAGCCAACCCCTGCGGGCTGAGGGCTACACCTTC. It translates to CASSQPLRAEGYTF.

The CDR3 DNA is TGTGCCAGCAGCTTAGGAAGAGTTAGACTTAATTCACCCCTCCACTTT. Residues: CASSLGRVRLNSPLHF. The chain links TRBV13 to TRBJ1-6; the D is unclear. The CDR3 sequence is 16 residues long. V dropped 0 bases and J dropped 6 bases, with 12 bases sitting between them. The germline CDR1 and CDR2 sequences are PRHDT and FYEKMQ (reference sequence).

V and J are TRBV18 and TRBJ1-1; D uncertain. Germline CDR1 is KGHSH and CDR2 is LQKENI. Between the trimmed V and J ends, which lost 3 bases and 4 bases, there was a span of 9 bases. This CDR3 has 13 amino acids. CDR3 protein: CASSPYTATEAFF. CDR3 DNA sequence: TGTGCCAGCTCACCGTATACAGCCACTGAAGCTTTCTTT. The whole variable domain, remainder taken from reference TRBV18 and TRBJ1-1, is NAGVMQNPRHLVRRRGQEARLRCSPMKGHSHVYWYRQLPEEGLKFMVYLQKENIIDESGMPKERFSAEFPKEGPSILRIQQVVRGDSAAYFCASSPYTATEAFFGQGTRLTVV.

This clone occurred a few times. The V and J genes are TRBV27 and TRBJ2-7; 10 bases align to TRBD2. This CDR3 has 15 amino acids. Germline values: CDR1 MNHEY, CDR2 SMNVEV (reference sequence). V lost 7 bases and J lost 4; bases outside the gene matches: 10. The CDR3 nucleotides are TGTGCCAGCACCGAGCGGGGGGGCCTCTTTTACGAGCAGTACTTC. Amino acids: CASTERGGLFYEQYF.

The genes are TRBV4-1 and TRBJ1-2, with D possibly TRBD1 on 6 matching bases. V lost 1 base and J lost 4, with 16 bases in between. CDR3 length equals 16 residues. Germline CDR1 MGHRA, CDR2 YSYEKL. The CDR3 DNA reads as TGCGCCAGCAGCCAAGGTATTAACAGGGAGTTCTATGGCTACACCTTC. Residues: CASSQGINREFYGYTF.

The V and J genes are TRBV7-6 and TRBJ1-3, with D uncertain. CDR1 and CDR2 (germline): SGHVS, FNYEAQ. Trimming took off 10 bases at V and 7 bases at J, with 14 bases between the two ends. CDR3 size: 12 residues. CDR3 region: CATLDPGNTIYF. In DNA form, the CDR3 reads TGTGCCACTCTAGACCCGGGGAACACCATATATTTT. The full variable domain, with the rest looked up from reference TRBV7-6 and TRBJ1-3, is GAGVSQSPRYKVTKRGQDVALRCDPISGHVSLYWYRQALGQGPEFLTYFNYEAQQDKSGLPNDRFSAERPEGSISTLTIQRTEQRDSAMYRCATLDPGNTIYFGEGSWLTVV.

The rearrangement joins TRBV28 to TRBJ1-1; no clear D gene. Germline CDR1 and CDR2: MDHEN and SYDVKM. The CDR3 spans 14 residues. V was trimmed by 11 bases and J by 4 bases, leaving 20 bases between them. The CDR3 region is CAVMGHEGGTEAFF. CDR3 nucleotide sequence: TGTGCCGTGATGGGTCATGAGGGCGGCACTGAAGCTTTCTTT. The whole variable domain, filled in from reference TRBV28 and TRBJ1-1, reads DVKVTQSSRYLVKRTGEKVFLECVQDMDHENMFWYRQDPGLGLRLIYFSYDVKMKEKGDIPEGYSVSREKKERFSLILESASTNQTSMYLCAVMGHEGGTEAFFGQGTRLTVV.

CDR3 amino acids: CASSRLDTYTGELFF. The CDR3 region has the DNA TGTGCCAGCAGTCGTCTGGACACCTACACCGGGGAGCTGTTTTTT. V gene TRBV6-5 combines with J gene TRBJ2-2; the D gene is possibly TRBD1 (5 bases). The CDR3 is 15 amino acids. V was pared by 5 bases and J by 3 bases, with 13 bases between. Germline values: CDR1 MNHEY, CDR2 SVGAGI.

The V and J genes are TRBV18 and TRBJ1-1; 7 bases align to TRBD1. With V trimmed by 4 bases and J by 5 bases, 16 bases remained unmatched. Germline CDR1 and CDR2: KGHSH and LQKENI. The CDR3 totals 17 residues. The CDR3 reads CASSLGQPNLRGTEAFF. The CDR3, as DNA: TGTGCCAGCTCACTGGGACAGCCTAACCTTCGGGGAACTGAAGCTTTCTTT.

The gene calls are TRBV28 and TRBJ1-2, with D perhaps TRBD1 (6 bases). V was clipped by 6 bases and J by 0 bases, with 11 bases between them. The germline V gene encodes CDR1 MDHEN and CDR2 SYDVKM. This CDR3 is 14 amino acids long. CDR3 DNA sequence: TGTGCCAGCAGGAAGACAGGTCCTAACTATGGCTACACCTTC. It translates to CASRKTGPNYGYTF.

Regarding this clone: Other DNA sequences in the sample encode the same CDR3. This chain uses TRBV2 with TRBJ1-2; D call uncertain. The germline V gene has CDR1 SNHLY and CDR2 FYNNEI. Trimming pared 6 bases from V and 5 bases from J, leaving 16 bases between. The CDR3 has 14 residues. The CDR3 loop is CASRFSLSLYGYTF. CDR3 DNA sequence: TGTGCCAGCAGATTCTCCTTGAGCTTGTATGGCTACACCTTC.

The chain is built from TRBV18 and TRBJ2-7; the match to TRBD2 covers 9 bases. V was pared by 2 bases and J by 1 base, with 6 bases of the junction left unmatched. The CDR3 is made up of 16 amino acids. The germline gives CDR1 KGHSH, CDR2 LQKENI. The CDR3 is CASSPKSGGPSYEQYF. In DNA, the CDR3 is TGTGCCAGCTCACCAAAGAGCGGGGGGCCTTCCTACGAGCAGTACTTC.

V is TRBV7-2 and J is TRBJ2-1; the match to TRBD1 covers 7 bases. This CDR3 comprises 14 residues. Germline loops: CDR1 SGHTA, CDR2 FQGNSA. The J segment lost 5 bases and the V segment lost 6 bases, leaving 7 bases of the junction unmatched. The chain's CDR3 is CASSSQGIHNEQFF. Written as DNA, the CDR3 is TGTGCCAGCAGTTCACAGGGGATACACAATGAGCAGTTCTTC.

The chain has TRBV6-5 and TRBJ2-4; perhaps TRBD2 as D (6 bases). Trimming left V 5 bases short and J 0 bases short, with 11 bases between. CDR3 length: 15 amino acids. CDR1 and CDR2 from the germline V gene are MNHEY and SVGAGI. The CDR3 nucleotides read TGTGCCAGCAGTCCCGGGGGACTAGCCAAAAACATTCAGTACTTC. Translated, it gives CASSPGGLAKNIQYF.

As concerns this clone: One junction end disagrees with the germline gene, perhaps due to a read error. J is TRBJ1-4 and V is TRBV20-1; D may be TRBD1 (5 bases). The length of the CDR3 is 11 residues. Per the germline V gene, CDR1 is DFQATT and CDR2 is SNEGSKA (reference sequence). The chain's CDR3 is CSASDGGGKIF. CDR3 coding DNA: TGCAGTGCGAGCGATGGCGGGGGAAAGATTTTT.

This chain joins TRBV6-1 and TRBJ1-5; D unresolved. This CDR3 has 14 residues. Germline CDR1 and CDR2: MNHNS and SASEGT. The V and J ends lost 0 bases and 2 bases respectively, with 5 bases between them. CDR3 protein: CASSEARGNQPQHF. The DNA for the CDR3 is TGTGCCAGCAGTGAAGCCCGTGGCAATCAGCCCCAGCATTTT.

In this sample, this clone turned up once. The CDR3 region has the DNA TGTGCCTCCTTATCCGGAGAAGCCTACGAGCAGTACTTC. Translating it yields CASLSGEAYEQYF. The chain couples TRBV6-5 to TRBJ2-7; no clear D gene. V gave up 11 bases and J gave up 2 bases, with 16 bases separating them. The CDR3 consists of 13 residues. CDR1 is MNHEY and CDR2 is SVGAGI in the germline V gene.